The T cell receptor (beta chain) described here comes from a study of T cell repertoires in cytomegalovirus infection. Overall study: Recently identified HLA-C-restricted CMV epitopes were among the peptides used. In public TCR beta signatures, there were indications of both CMV infection and matching HLA type.

TCRdb passed the reads through MiXCR, listing each CDR3 protein once. The sample includes 90,000 to 120,000 distinct CDR3 sequences, approximately 45% seen only once; the top ten take just under 75%. Points from the study as a whole: HLA-C-restricted, CMV-specific TCR beta clonotypes were dominant ex vivo. The cumulative frequency of public TCR beta families distinguished individuals who carried CMV together with the relevant HLA.

This clonotype was detected ten times or more. Its antigen is not identified. The source is a human donor in good health (CMV status not recorded). Some clones in this sample may be carry-over from other donors' samples. Sequencing was performed on CD8+ T cells from cultured PBMCs, taken from culture after CMV antigen stimulation.

Here the CDR3 DNA reads TGTGCCAGCAGCTTAGACGCGGTCCGGGACAGGGGCACTGAAGCTTTCTTT. This encodes CASSLDAVRDRGTEAFF. The chain couples TRBV7-8 to TRBJ1-1; 10 nucleotides match TRBD1. Germline assignment: CDR1 SGHVS and CDR2 FQNEAQ. V trimming: 1 base; J trimming: 4 bases; junction bases outside the gene matches: 9. This CDR3 is built from 17 residues.